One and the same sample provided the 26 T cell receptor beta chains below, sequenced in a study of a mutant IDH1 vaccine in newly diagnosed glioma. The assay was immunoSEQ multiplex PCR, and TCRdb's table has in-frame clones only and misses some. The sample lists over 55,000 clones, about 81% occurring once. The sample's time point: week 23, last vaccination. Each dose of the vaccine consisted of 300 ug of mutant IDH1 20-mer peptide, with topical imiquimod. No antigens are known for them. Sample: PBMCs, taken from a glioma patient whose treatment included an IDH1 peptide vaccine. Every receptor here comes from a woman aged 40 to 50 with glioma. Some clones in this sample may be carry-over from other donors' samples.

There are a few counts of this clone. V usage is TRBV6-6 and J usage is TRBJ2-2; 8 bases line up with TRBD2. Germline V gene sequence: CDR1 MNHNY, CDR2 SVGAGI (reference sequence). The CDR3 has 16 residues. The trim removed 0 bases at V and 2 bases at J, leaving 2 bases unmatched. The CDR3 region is CASSYSSGVNTGELFF. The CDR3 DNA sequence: TGTGCCAGCAGTTACTCTAGCGGGGTTAACACCGGGGAGCTGTTTTTT.

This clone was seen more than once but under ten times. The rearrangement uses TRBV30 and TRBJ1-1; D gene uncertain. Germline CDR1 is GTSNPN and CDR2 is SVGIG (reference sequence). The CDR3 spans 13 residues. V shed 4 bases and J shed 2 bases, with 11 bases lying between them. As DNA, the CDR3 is TGTGCCTGGACCAAAGGCTACAACACTGAAGCTTTCTTT. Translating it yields CAWTKGYNTEAFF.

In nucleotides, the CDR3 is TGCGCCAGCAGCGTGGGGACTAGTTCGTCCTACGAGCAGTACTTC. It codes for CASSVGTSSSYEQYF. The chain combines TRBV5-1 with TRBJ2-7; 8 bases align to TRBD2. The germline V gene has CDR1 SGHRS and CDR2 YFSETQ. The CDR3 has 15 amino acids. J lost 1 base, V lost 4 bases, and 7 bases had no gene match.

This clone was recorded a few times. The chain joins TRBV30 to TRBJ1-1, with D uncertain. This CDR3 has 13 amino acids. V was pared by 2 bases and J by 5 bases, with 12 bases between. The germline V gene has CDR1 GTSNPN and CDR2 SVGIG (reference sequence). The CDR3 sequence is CAWSSTEATEAFF. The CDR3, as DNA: TGTGCCTGGAGTTCCACTGAGGCAACTGAAGCTTTCTTT.

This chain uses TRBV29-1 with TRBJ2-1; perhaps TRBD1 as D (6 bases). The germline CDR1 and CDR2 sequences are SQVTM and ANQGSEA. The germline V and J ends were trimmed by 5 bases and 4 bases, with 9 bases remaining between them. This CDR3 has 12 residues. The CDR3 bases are TGCAGCGTTCTTCAGGGGTACAATGAGCAGTTCTTC. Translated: CSVLQGYNEQFF.

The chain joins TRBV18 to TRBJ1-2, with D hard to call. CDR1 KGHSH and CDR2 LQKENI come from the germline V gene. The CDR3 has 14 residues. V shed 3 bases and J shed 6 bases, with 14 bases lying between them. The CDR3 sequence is CASSPPGNLDGYTF. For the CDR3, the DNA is TGTGCCAGCTCACCCCCGGGAAATTTGGATGGCTACACCTTC.

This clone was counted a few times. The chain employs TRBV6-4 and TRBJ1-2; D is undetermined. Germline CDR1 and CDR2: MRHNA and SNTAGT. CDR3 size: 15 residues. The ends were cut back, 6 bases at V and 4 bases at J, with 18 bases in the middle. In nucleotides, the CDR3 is TGTGCCAGCAGCCCCGGACTGACTCTAGGCTATGGCTACACCTTC. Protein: CASSPGLTLGYGYTF.

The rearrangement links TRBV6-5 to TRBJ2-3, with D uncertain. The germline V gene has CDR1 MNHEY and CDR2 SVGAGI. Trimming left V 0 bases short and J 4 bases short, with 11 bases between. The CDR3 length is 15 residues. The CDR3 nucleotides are TGTGCCAGCAGTTACTCGTCAGGATTGTCAGATACGCAGTATTTT. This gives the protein CASSYSSGLSDTQYF.

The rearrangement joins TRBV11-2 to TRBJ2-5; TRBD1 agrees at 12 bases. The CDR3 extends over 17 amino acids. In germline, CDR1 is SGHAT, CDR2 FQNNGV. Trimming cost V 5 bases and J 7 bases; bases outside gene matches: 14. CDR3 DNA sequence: TGTGCCAGCAGCGGAACATACTCGGGACAGGGGGCAGTGACCCAGTACTTC. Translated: CASSGTYSGQGAVTQYF.

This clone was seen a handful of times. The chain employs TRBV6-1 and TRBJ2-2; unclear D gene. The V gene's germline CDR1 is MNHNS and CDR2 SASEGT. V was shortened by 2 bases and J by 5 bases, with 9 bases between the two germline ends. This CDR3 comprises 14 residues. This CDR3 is CASSEIQRTGELFF. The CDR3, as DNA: TGTGCCAGCAGTGAAATCCAGAGAACCGGGGAGCTGTTTTTT.

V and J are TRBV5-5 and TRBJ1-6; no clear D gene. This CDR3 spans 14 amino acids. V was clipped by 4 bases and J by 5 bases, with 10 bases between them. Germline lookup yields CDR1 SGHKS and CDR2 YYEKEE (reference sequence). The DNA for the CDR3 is TGTGCCAGCAGCCCCTTGATGGATAATTCACCCCTCCACTTT. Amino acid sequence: CASSPLMDNSPLHF.

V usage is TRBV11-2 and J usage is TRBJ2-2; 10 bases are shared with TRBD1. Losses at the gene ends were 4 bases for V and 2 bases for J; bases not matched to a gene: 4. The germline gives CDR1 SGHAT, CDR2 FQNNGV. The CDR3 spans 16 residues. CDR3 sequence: CASSSRQGANTGELFF. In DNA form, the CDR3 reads TGTGCCAGCAGCTCCCGACAGGGGGCCAACACCGGGGAGCTGTTTTTT.

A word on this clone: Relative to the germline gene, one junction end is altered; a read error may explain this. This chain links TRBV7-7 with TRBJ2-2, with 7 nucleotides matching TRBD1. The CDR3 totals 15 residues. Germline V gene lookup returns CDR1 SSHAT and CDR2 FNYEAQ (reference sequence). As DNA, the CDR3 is TGTGCTAGCAGCCCCGGGACAGCCCCCACCGGGGAGCTGTTTTTT. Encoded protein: CASSPGTAPTGELFF.

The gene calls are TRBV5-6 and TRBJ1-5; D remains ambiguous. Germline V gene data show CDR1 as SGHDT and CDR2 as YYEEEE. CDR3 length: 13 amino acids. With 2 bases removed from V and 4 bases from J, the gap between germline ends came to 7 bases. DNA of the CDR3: TGTGCCAGCAGCTTTCGAGGTAATCAGCCCCAGCATTTT. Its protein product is CASSFRGNQPQHF.

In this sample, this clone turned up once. The CDR3 protein is CASSDGTSGDEQFF. CDR3 DNA sequence: TGTGCCAGCAGTGACGGGACAAGCGGGGATGAGCAGTTCTTC. The genes are TRBV6-4 and TRBJ2-1; a weak D match, TRBD2 (7 bases). Trimming took 2 bases from V and 8 from J, leaving 13 bases between them. The CDR3 contains 14 residues. From germline, CDR1 is MRHNA and CDR2 SNTAGT.

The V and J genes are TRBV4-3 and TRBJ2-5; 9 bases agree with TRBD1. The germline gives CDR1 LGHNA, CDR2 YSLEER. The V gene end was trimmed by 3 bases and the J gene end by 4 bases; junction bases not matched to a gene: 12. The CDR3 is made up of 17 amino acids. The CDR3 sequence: CASSHATAGTGIETQYF. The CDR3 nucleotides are TGCGCCAGCAGCCATGCGACGGCCGGGACAGGGATAGAGACCCAGTACTTC.

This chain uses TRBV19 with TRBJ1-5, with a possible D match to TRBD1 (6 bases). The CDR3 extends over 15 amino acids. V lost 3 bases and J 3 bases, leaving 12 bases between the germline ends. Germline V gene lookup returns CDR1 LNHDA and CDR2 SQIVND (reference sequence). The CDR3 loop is CASSIPGGPNQPQHF. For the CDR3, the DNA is TGTGCCAGTAGTATTCCTGGGGGCCCCAATCAGCCCCAGCATTTT.

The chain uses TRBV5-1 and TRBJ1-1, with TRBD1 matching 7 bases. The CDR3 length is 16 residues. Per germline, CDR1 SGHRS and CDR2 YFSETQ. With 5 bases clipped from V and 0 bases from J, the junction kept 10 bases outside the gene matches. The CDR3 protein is CASRPRQGLMNTEAFF. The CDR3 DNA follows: TGCGCCAGCAGGCCTCGACAGGGTTTGATGAACACTGAAGCTTTCTTT.

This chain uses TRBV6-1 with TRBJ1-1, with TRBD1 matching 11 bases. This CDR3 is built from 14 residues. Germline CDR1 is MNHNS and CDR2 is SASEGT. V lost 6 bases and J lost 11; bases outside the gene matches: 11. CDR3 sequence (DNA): TGTGCCAGCAGCAGCTTAGGACAGGGGGCGAGTGCTTTCTTT. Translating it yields CASSSLGQGASAFF.

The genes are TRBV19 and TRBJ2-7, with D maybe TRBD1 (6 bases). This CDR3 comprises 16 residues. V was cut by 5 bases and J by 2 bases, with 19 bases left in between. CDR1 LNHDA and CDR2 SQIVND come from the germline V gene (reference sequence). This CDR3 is CASSLTTRGNPYEQYF. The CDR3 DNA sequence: TGTGCCAGTAGTCTCACCACCAGGGGTAACCCCTACGAGCAGTACTTC.

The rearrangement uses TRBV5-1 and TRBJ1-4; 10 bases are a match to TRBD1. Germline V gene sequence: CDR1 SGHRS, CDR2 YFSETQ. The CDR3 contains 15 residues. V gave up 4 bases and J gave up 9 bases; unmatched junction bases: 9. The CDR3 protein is CASSVSGTGVKKLFF. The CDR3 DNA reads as TGCGCCAGCAGCGTCTCCGGGACAGGGGTGAAAAAACTGTTTTTT.

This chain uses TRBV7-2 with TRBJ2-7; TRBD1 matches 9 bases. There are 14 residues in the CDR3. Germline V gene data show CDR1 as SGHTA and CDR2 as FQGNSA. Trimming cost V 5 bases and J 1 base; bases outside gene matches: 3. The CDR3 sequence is CASSRTGESYEQYF. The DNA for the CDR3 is TGTGCCAGCAGCCGGACAGGGGAATCCTACGAGCAGTACTTC. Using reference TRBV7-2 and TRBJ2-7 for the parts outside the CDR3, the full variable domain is GAGVSQSPSNKVTEKGKDVELRCDPISGHTALYWYRQSLGQGLEFLIYFQGNSAPDKSGLPSDRFSAERTGGSVSTLTIQRTQQEDSAVYLCASSRTGESYEQYFGPGTRLTVT.

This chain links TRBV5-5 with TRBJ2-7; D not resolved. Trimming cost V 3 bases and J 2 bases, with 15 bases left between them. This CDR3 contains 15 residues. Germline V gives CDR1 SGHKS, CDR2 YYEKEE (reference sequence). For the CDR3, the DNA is TGTGCCAGCAGCTGGGAACGCGTTCAGGCCTACGAGCAGTACTTC. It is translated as CASSWERVQAYEQYF.

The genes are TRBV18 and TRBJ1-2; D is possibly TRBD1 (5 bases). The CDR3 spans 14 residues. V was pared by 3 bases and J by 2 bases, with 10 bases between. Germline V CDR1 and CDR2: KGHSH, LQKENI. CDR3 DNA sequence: TGTGCCAGCTCACCGGGGGAGCTGAACTATGGCTACACCTTC. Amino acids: CASSPGELNYGYTF. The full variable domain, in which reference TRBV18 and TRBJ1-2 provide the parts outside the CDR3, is NAGVMQNPRHLVRRRGQEARLRCSPMKGHSHVYWYRQLPEEGLKFMVYLQKENIIDESGMPKERFSAEFPKEGPSILRIQQVVRGDSAAYFCASSPGELNYGYTFGSGTRLTVV.

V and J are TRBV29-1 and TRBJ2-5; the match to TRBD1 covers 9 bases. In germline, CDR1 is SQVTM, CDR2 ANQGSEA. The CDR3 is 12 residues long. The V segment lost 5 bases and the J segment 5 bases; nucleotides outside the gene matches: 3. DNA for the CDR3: TGCAGCGTTAGAACAGGGGGCGAGACCCAGTACTTC. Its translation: CSVRTGGETQYF.

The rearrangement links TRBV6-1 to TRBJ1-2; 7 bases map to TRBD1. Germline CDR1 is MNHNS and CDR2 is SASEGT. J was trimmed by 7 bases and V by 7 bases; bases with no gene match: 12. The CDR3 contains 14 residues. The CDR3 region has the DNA TGTGCCAGCAATTCAGACAGGGTCTACTCTGGCTACACCTTC. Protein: CASNSDRVYSGYTF.